The 23 T cell receptor beta chains given below trace back to one sample, sequenced in a study of response to subunit inactivated influenza vaccine. In TCRdb, the RT-PCR reads were re-called with MiXCR into one record per CDR3 protein. The table records about 570,000 distinct CDR3 sequences, about an eighth of them present only once. Sequences were derived from PBMCs from blood, sampled on the day of vaccination. The receptors derive from a man aged 45 to 65 who received an inactivated influenza vaccine.

This clonotype was observed many times. The chain uses TRBV12-3 or TRBV12-4 and TRBJ2-5; D call uncertain. This CDR3 has 13 residues. The germline V and J ends were trimmed by 5 bases and 5 bases, with 12 bases remaining between them. This chain's CDR3 is CASSPTWRETQYF. The CDR3 nucleotides are TGTGCCAGCAGTCCAACTTGGCGGGAGACCCAGTACTTC.

This rearrangement joins TRBV29-1 to TRBJ1-3; perhaps TRBD1 as D (6 bases). The CDR3 runs 12 residues. The V gene's germline CDR1 is SQVTM and CDR2 ANQGSEA. Trimming cost V 5 bases and J 3 bases, with 8 bases left between them. DNA for the CDR3: TGCAGCGTTCGGACAGATGGAAACACCATATATTTT. It encodes CSVRTDGNTIYF.

In this sample, this clonotype turned up a few times. The genes are TRBV6-1 and TRBJ2-7; either TRBD1 or TRBD2 may supply D (5 bases each). Germline V gene sequence: CDR1 MNHNS, CDR2 SASEGT. The V end lost 7 bases, the J end lost 2 bases, and 18 bases lay between the germline ends. CDR3 size: 15 residues. The CDR3 is CASKRDLGVTYEQYF. The CDR3 region has the DNA TGTGCCAGCAAGAGGGACCTCGGTGTGACCTACGAGCAGTACTTC.

This clonotype was observed a few times. The J gene is TRBJ2-6, the V gene TRBV7-2; unclear D gene. V was cut by 5 bases and J by 2 bases, with 10 bases left in between. Per the germline V gene, CDR1 is SGHTA and CDR2 is FQGNSA. This CDR3 has 15 amino acids. CDR3 in DNA: TGTGCCAGCAGCCAAGCCGTCACTGGGGCCAACGTCCTGACTTTC. Translation: CASSQAVTGANVLTF. The full variable domain, completed using reference TRBV7-2 and TRBJ2-6, is GAGVSQSPSNKVTEKGKDVELRCDPISGHTALYWYRQSLGQGLEFLIYFQGNSAPDKSGLPSDRFSAERTGGSVSTLTIQRTQQEDSAVYLCASSQAVTGANVLTFGAGSRLTVL.

This clonotype was recorded at least ten times. The rearrangement uses TRBV29-1 and TRBJ2-1; 7 bases align to TRBD1. The CDR3 is made up of 13 amino acids. The V gene's germline CDR1 is SQVTM and CDR2 ANQGSEA. V lost 4 bases to trimming and J lost 8 bases; unmatched junction nucleotides: 8. In DNA form, the CDR3 reads TGCAGCGTTGCCGGGACAGCATTCCATGAGCAGTTCTTC. It yields the protein CSVAGTAFHEQFF.

This clonotype was picked up many times. The chain couples TRBV29-1 to TRBJ2-7; 12 bases fit TRBD1. CDR3 length equals 14 residues. V lost 7 bases to trimming and J lost 2 bases; unmatched junction nucleotides: 6. Germline V gene data show CDR1 as SQVTM and CDR2 as ANQGSEA. CDR3 in amino acids: CSAVGDRGPYEQYF. Here the CDR3 DNA reads TGCAGCGCCGTGGGGGACAGGGGGCCCTACGAGCAGTACTTC.

With regard to this clonotype: Because the CDR3 is missing its conserved closing phenylalanine or tryptophan, this is likely a read error. The chain links TRBV7-2 to TRBJ2-7, with TRBD2 matching 8 bases. V lost 2 bases to trimming and J lost 4 bases; unmatched junction nucleotides: 7. Germline V gene lookup returns CDR1 SGHTA and CDR2 FQGNSA. This CDR3 spans 15 amino acids. CDR3 sequence: CASSLTSGETYEQYL. In nucleotides, the CDR3 is TGTGCCAGCAGCTTAACTAGCGGAGAAACTTACGAGCAGTACCTC.

The CDR3: CASSIGGLAGEQFF. The CDR3 DNA is TGTGCCAGTAGTATAGGGGGACTAGCCGGTGAGCAGTTCTTC. The chain employs TRBV19 and TRBJ2-1, with 9 bases that match TRBD2. Germline CDR1 reads LNHDA; CDR2 reads SQIVND (reference sequence). The CDR3 covers 14 residues. V was pared by 1 base and J by 9 bases, with 4 bases of the junction left unmatched.

This chain joins TRBV20-1 and TRBJ2-7; D is perhaps TRBD2 (6 bases). The V end lost 6 bases, the J end lost 6 bases, and 21 bases lay between the germline ends. The V gene's germline CDR1 is DFQATT and CDR2 SNEGSKA (reference sequence). This CDR3 comprises 14 residues. CDR3 loop: CSAPLGSGGSEQYF. DNA of the CDR3: TGCAGTGCCCCGTTAGGTAGCGGAGGCTCCGAGCAGTACTTC.

This clonotype appeared many times. The rearrangement links TRBV29-1 to TRBJ2-7; 9 positions match TRBD2. The CDR3 consists of 13 residues. J was trimmed by 4 bases and V by 5 bases; bases with no gene match: 6. CDR1 and CDR2 from the germline V gene are SQVTM and ANQGSEA. CDR3 in amino acids: CSVYLAGVYEQYF. The DNA of the CDR3 is TGCAGCGTTTATTTAGCGGGAGTTTACGAGCAGTACTTC.

The rearrangement joins TRBV7-2 to TRBJ2-5; D tentatively fits TRBD1 or TRBD2 (6 bases each). The CDR3 length is 17 residues. With 4 bases removed from V and 5 bases from J, the gap between germline ends came to 23 bases. CDR1 and CDR2 (germline): SGHTA, FQGNSA. As DNA, the CDR3 is TGTGCCAGCAGCTCACTTGGGGGCGGGGTAATTACGGAGACCCAGTACTTC. Its translation is CASSSLGGGVITETQYF.

Many counts were recorded for this clonotype. The chain recombines TRBV10-2 with TRBJ1-2; D unresolved. The CDR3 runs 14 residues. The V end was cut by 7 bases, the J end by 2 bases, with 14 bases between. Germline V lookup: CDR1 WSHSY, CDR2 SAAADI. The CDR3 protein is CASTTSPANYGYTF. CDR3 coding DNA: TGCGCCAGCACAACATCTCCGGCCAACTATGGCTACACCTTC.

This clonotype came up a few times. The chain couples TRBV4-2 to TRBJ2-1; 8 positions match TRBD1. V was clipped by 0 bases and J by 5 bases; unmatched bases: 6. The CDR3 contains 16 residues. Germline CDR1 LGHNA, CDR2 YNFKEQ. CDR3 residues: CASSQDSSRGHNEQFF. The CDR3 region has the DNA TGTGCCAGCAGCCAAGATTCGTCCAGGGGGCACAATGAGCAGTTCTTC.

The chain links TRBV5-1 to TRBJ2-3; tentative D call: TRBD2 (6 bases). Germline CDR1 SGHRS, CDR2 YFSETQ. The germline V and J ends were trimmed by 0 bases and 3 bases, with 11 bases remaining between them. This CDR3 is built from 15 residues. The CDR3 is CASSLVGGWTDTQYF. The CDR3, as DNA: TGCGCCAGCAGCTTGGTGGGGGGTTGGACAGATACGCAGTATTTT.

This clonotype was found many times. The CDR3 sequence: CASSLGLAMYEQYF. CDR3 coding DNA: TGTGCCAGCAGCCTCGGACTAGCTATGTACGAGCAGTACTTC. The V gene is TRBV7-2, the J gene TRBJ2-7; 8 bases line up with TRBD2. The ends lost 5 bases at V and 4 bases at J; junction bases unmatched: 7. The CDR3 contains 14 residues. Looked up from germline, CDR1 is SGHTA and CDR2 is FQGNSA. Full variable domain (remainder filled in from reference TRBV7-2 and TRBJ2-7): GAGVSQSPSNKVTEKGKDVELRCDPISGHTALYWYRQSLGQGLEFLIYFQGNSAPDKSGLPSDRFSAERTGGSVSTLTIQRTQQEDSAVYLCASSLGLAMYEQYFGPGTRLTVT.

This chain joins TRBV27 and TRBJ2-1, with D perhaps matching TRBD2 (5 bases). The germline V and J ends were trimmed by 2 bases and 2 bases, with 10 bases remaining between them. Germline V gives CDR1 MNHEY, CDR2 SMNVEV (reference sequence). The CDR3 length is 15 residues. CDR3 nucleotide sequence: TGTGCCAGCAGTTTACGGGAAGCCCCCTACAATGAGCAGTTCTTC. Protein product: CASSLREAPYNEQFF.

This clonotype showed up just a few times. The genes are TRBV4-2 and TRBJ2-5; 9 bases line up with TRBD2. Per the germline V gene, CDR1 is LGHNA and CDR2 is YNFKEQ. The V gene end was trimmed by 4 bases and the J gene end by 2 bases; junction bases not matched to a gene: 8. The CDR3 is made up of 16 amino acids. In nucleotides, the CDR3 is TGTGCCAGCAGCCCGCTTAGCGGGGGTGGGCAAGAGACCCAGTACTTC. It translates to CASSPLSGGGQETQYF.

The chain links TRBV10-3 to TRBJ2-3, with TRBD2 identical over 11 bases. The CDR3 runs to 14 residues. V dropped 6 bases and J dropped 7; count of bases not matched to a gene: 6. Germline assignment: CDR1 ENHRY and CDR2 SYGVKD. This CDR3 is CAIRSSGGHNTQYF. DNA for the CDR3: TGTGCCATCAGATCTAGCGGGGGGCATAATACGCAGTATTTT.

The chain employs TRBV5-1 and TRBJ2-3; 11 bases fit TRBD1. V dropped 3 bases and J dropped 2; count of bases not matched to a gene: 8. Germline assignment: CDR1 SGHRS and CDR2 YFSETQ. This CDR3 region has 17 residues. The CDR3, as DNA: TGCGCCAGCAGCTCCCTACGGACAGGGGGCTTCACAGATACGCAGTATTTT. As protein: CASSSLRTGGFTDTQYF.

This clonotype was picked up a small number of times. The chain recombines TRBV6-5 with TRBJ2-7, with D perhaps TRBD1 (6 bases). Deletions cut 0 bases from V and 3 bases from J, with 12 bases between. The CDR3 spans 15 residues. Germline V gene data show CDR1 as MNHEY and CDR2 as SVGAGI. The CDR3 loop is CASSYSRGFHYEQYF. For the CDR3, the DNA is TGTGCCAGCAGTTACTCGAGGGGGTTCCACTACGAGCAGTACTTC.

V and J are TRBV5-1 and TRBJ2-5; D possibly corresponds to TRBD1 (6 bases). Trimming cost V 4 bases and J 2 bases, with 15 bases left between them. The CDR3 is made up of 15 amino acids. CDR1 and CDR2 (germline): SGHRS, YFSETQ. The CDR3 coding sequence is TGCGCCAGCAGCCCGGTTCGGGACACTCAAGAGACCCAGTACTTC. Amino acid sequence: CASSPVRDTQETQYF.

The V call is TRBV5-6, the J call TRBJ2-7; 8 bases align to TRBD2. J gave up 0 bases and V 0 bases, and 5 bases lay outside the gene matches. CDR3 length: 16 residues. Germline CDR1 is SGHDT and CDR2 is YYEEEE. CDR3 in amino acids: CASSLAGLAVSYEQYF. The CDR3, as DNA: TGTGCCAGCAGCTTGGCTGGACTAGCCGTCTCCTACGAGCAGTACTTC.

This clonotype was observed a few times. This chain joins TRBV7-3 and TRBJ1-6; no clear D. V gave up 0 bases and J gave up 4 bases, with 7 bases separating them. The CDR3 is 15 amino acids. Looked up from germline, CDR1 is SGHTA and CDR2 is FQGTGA. The CDR3 loop is CASSLTAAYNSPLHF. CDR3 DNA sequence: TGTGCCAGCAGCTTAACGGCAGCTTATAATTCACCCCTCCACTTT.